This T cell receptor beta chain comes out of a study of CD8 T cells in Susac syndrome. Germline CDR1 reads MNHEY; CDR2 reads SVGAGI. The CDR3 runs 15 residues. The ends were cut back, 0 bases at V and 5 bases at J, with 14 bases in the middle. cDNA came from about 0.5 to 1 ug RNA primed by random hexamers. TCR beta CDR3 was amplified by immunoSEQ multiplex PCR. This amplification extended across 54 Vbeta and 13 Jbeta segments. TCRdb itself ran the immunoSEQ multiplex PCR reads through MiXCR, one entry per CDR3 protein. The sample gives about 57,000 distinct CDR3 sequences, around 93% of which show up once; approximately 0.49% is in the top ten.

The chain combines TRBV6-5 with TRBJ2-7; D perhaps matches TRBD2 (6 bases). Sequenced sample: CD8+ T cells from PBMCs. The clonotype comes from a human donor with multiple sclerosis. In nucleotides, the CDR3 is TGTGCCAGCAGTTACTCGGGACTGGCTGGGAACGAGCAGTACTTC. It specifies CASSYSGLAGNEQYF.